The text below deals with one T cell receptor beta chain. Germline CDR1 is LNHDA and CDR2 is SQIVND (reference sequence). The V and J ends lost 1 base and 5 bases respectively, with 9 bases between them. This CDR3 comprises 15 residues. This sample was taken from a study of T cell changes during pregnancy in multiple sclerosis. The repertoire was sequenced with immunoSEQ multiplex PCR; TCRdb's copy has only in-frame clones and lacks some. The table lists around 69,000 clones, around 90% of them singletons, with roughly 5% in the top ten. The receptor comes from a female donor with multiple sclerosis, enrolled in a pregnancy study. V gene TRBV19 combines with J gene TRBJ1-6, with no clear D. The sample here was CD8+ T cells from peripheral blood mononuclear cells, taken before pregnancy. The CDR3 nucleotides are TGTGCCAGTAGTATAGGGGAGGGAGATAATTCACCCCTCCACTTT. This codes for CASSIGEGDNSPLHF.